The clone carrying this T cell receptor beta chain was counted ten times or more. The data were taken from a study of blood T cells in healthy people across ages. Germline V gene data show CDR1 as MGHRA and CDR2 as YSYEKL. V dropped 1 base and J dropped 2 bases, with 9 bases sitting between them. The CDR3 spans 15 residues. The authors ran a second PCR of about 6 to 11 cycles using a sample-barcoded 5' primer and a J-beta primer mix. MiXCR, applied by TCRdb to the 5' RACE reads, yields one record per CDR3 protein. The sample contains approximately 810,000 distinct CDR3 sequences, under 40% of which appear only once. Extracted total RNA amounted to at least 5.5 micrograms for each sample.

V and J are TRBV4-1 and TRBJ2-1; the D gene is possibly TRBD1 (6 bases). This clonotype was obtained from a man younger than 35 in good health. Sample: blood. CDR3 nucleotides: TGCGCCAGCAGCCAAGCAGGACAGCCCTACAATGAGCAGTTCTTC. Residues: CASSQAGQPYNEQFF.